The rows below give T cell receptor beta chains drawn from one sample of a study of cytomegalovirus exposure and HLA in healthy donors. Clones were read by immunoSEQ multiplex PCR, and TCRdb kept only the in-frame ones, dropping some. This sample has under 200,000 clones; 86% occur once, and the top ten carry around 0.3%. The sample was PBMCs. Every receptor here comes from a woman younger than 45 in good health and CMV-seronegative. Each CDR3 is given with its conserved first and last residue. The D gene is left open where the match is weak. Where a row states a size, it is once, few, many or the class of an expanded clone; other rows omit it.

J: TRBJ1-2; D: -; V: TRBV27; size: -; CDR3: CASSPLGGSNYGYTF; DNA: TGTGCCAGCAGTCCCTTGGGGGGATCTAACTATGGCTACACCTTC
J: TRBJ1-2; D: TRBD1; V: TRBV30; size: -; CDR3: CAWSQNYRGRDGYTF; DNA: TGTGCCTGGAGTCAGAATTACAGGGGACGAGATGGCTACACCTTC
J: TRBJ1-5; D: -; V: TRBV28; size: -; CDR3: CASSRGGQPQHF; DNA: TGTGCCAGCTCCCGCGGGGGGCAGCCCCAGCATTTT
J: TRBJ1-2; D: -; V: TRBV6-6; size: -; CDR3: CASRNGVNYGYTF; DNA: TGTGCCAGCCGGAACGGGGTAAACTATGGCTACACCTTC
J: TRBJ2-5; D: TRBD2; V: TRBV4-1; size: -; CDR3: CASSQRDLAGGGETQYF; DNA: TGCGCCAGCAGCCAAAGAGACTTGGCGGGGGGGGGTGAGACCCAGTACTTC
J: TRBJ2-3; D: -; V: TRBV29-1; size: once; CDR3: CSVDGQDTDTQYF; DNA: TGCAGCGTTGATGGCCAGGACACAGATACGCAGTATTTT
J: TRBJ2-1; D: TRBD2; V: TRBV13; size: -; CDR3: CASSPRLAASYNEQFF; DNA: TGTGCCAGCAGCCCCCGACTAGCGGCTTCCTACAATGAGCAGTTCTTC
J: TRBJ2-1; D: TRBD2; V: TRBV7-3; size: -; CDR3: CASSLTRGDWNEQFF; DNA: TGTGCCAGCAGCTTAACGCGGGGGGATTGGAATGAGCAGTTCTTC
J: TRBJ1-2; D: -; V: TRBV5-4; size: -; CDR3: CASSYSRGAGGYTF; DNA: TGTGCCAGCAGCTACTCACGGGGGGCGGGAGGCTACACCTTC
J: TRBJ2-3; D: -; V: TRBV2; size: few; CDR3: CASSEGLTTDTQYF; DNA: TGTGCCAGCAGTGAAGGGCTCACCACAGATACGCAGTATTTT
J: TRBJ2-4; D: TRBD2; V: TRBV29-1; size: -; CDR3: CSGRLATKNIQYF; DNA: TGCAGCGGTAGACTAGCGACCAAAAACATTCAGTACTTC
J: TRBJ1-2; D: TRBD1; V: TRBV2; size: -; CDR3: CASSRTGPYGYTF; DNA: TGTGCCAGCAGTAGGACAGGGCCCTATGGCTACACCTTC
J: TRBJ2-4; D: TRBD2; V: TRBV28; size: -; CDR3: CASSPLAGVNIQYF; DNA: TGTGCCAGCAGTCCCCTAGCGGGAGTAAACATTCAGTACTTC
J: TRBJ1-2; D: -; V: TRBV30; size: -; CDR3: CACSGGGNGYTF; DNA: TGTGCCTGCTCCGGGGGGGGCAATGGCTACACCTTC
J: TRBJ2-7; D: TRBD1; V: TRBV28; size: few; CDR3: CASRRDRGQTYEQYF; DNA: TGTGCCAGCAGACGGGACAGGGGTCAAACCTACGAGCAGTACTTC
J: TRBJ2-3; D: -; V: TRBV11-2; size: -; CDR3: CASSSGVGASTDTQYF; DNA: TGTGCCAGCAGTTCGGGGGTGGGCGCTAGCACAGATACGCAGTATTTT
J: TRBJ1-2; D: -; V: TRBV9; size: -; CDR3: CASSSHRRGWYGYTF; DNA: TGTGCCAGCAGTTCCCACCGTCGGGGGTGGTATGGCTACACCTTC
J: TRBJ1-1; D: TRBD1; V: TRBV7-8; size: once; CDR3: CASSPGTANTEAFF; DNA: TGTGCCAGCAGCCCCGGGACAGCTAACACTGAAGCTTTCTTT
J: TRBJ2-2; D: -; V: TRBV5-1; size: -; CDR3: CASKRGEVAGELFF; DNA: TGCGCCAGCAAACGCGGGGAGGTGGCCGGGGAGCTGTTTTTT
J: TRBJ2-7; D: TRBD1; V: TRBV5-1; size: -; CDR3: CASSSAGTGVVIEQYF; DNA: TGCGCCAGCAGCTCCGCCGGGACAGGGGTGGTAATCGAGCAGTACTTC
J: TRBJ2-3; D: -; V: TRBV5-1; size: -; CDR3: CASSLEGRADTQYF; DNA: TGCGCCAGCAGCTTAGAGGGTAGGGCAGATACGCAGTATTTT
J: TRBJ1-1; D: -; V: TRBV6-6; size: once; CDR3: CASSPPGEREAFF; DNA: TGTGCCAGCAGCCCCCCTGGGGAGCGCGAAGCTTTCTTT
J: TRBJ1-2; D: TRBD1; V: TRBV5-1; size: -; CDR3: CASSTTGWDGYTF; DNA: TGCGCCAGCAGCACGACAGGGTGGGATGGCTACACCTTC
J: TRBJ2-1; D: -; V: TRBV6-4; size: -; CDR3: CASSRLAGNEQFF; DNA: TGTGCCAGCAGTAGGCTAGCAGGCAATGAGCAGTTCTTC
J: TRBJ2-5; D: -; V: TRBV9; size: -; CDR3: CASSVDWAGETQYF; DNA: TGTGCCAGCAGCGTAGACTGGGCTGGGGAGACCCAGTACTTC
J: TRBJ2-4; D: -; V: TRBV11-2; size: -; CDR3: CASSFAGAEVDIQYF; DNA: TGTGCCAGCAGCTTCGCGGGGGCTGAGGTGGACATTCAGTACTTC
J: TRBJ2-3; D: TRBD2; V: TRBV6-5; size: -; CDR3: CASSRRGGSTDTQYF; DNA: TGTGCCAGCAGTCGTCGCGGGGGAAGCACAGATACGCAGTATTTT
J: TRBJ2-5; D: -; V: TRBV5-4; size: -; CDR3: CASSSTRLKTQYF; DNA: TGTGCCAGCAGCTCGACTCGCTTAAAGACCCAGTACTTC
J: TRBJ2-1; D: TRBD1; V: TRBV2; size: -; CDR3: CASSGDRGHEQFF; DNA: TGTGCCAGCAGTGGGGACAGGGGGCATGAGCAGTTCTTC
J: TRBJ2-3; D: TRBD2; V: TRBV9; size: -; CDR3: CASSVVTGGTQYF; DNA: TGTGCCAGCAGCGTAGTTACGGGAGGTACGCAGTATTTT
J: TRBJ2-7; D: TRBD2; V: TRBV2; size: -; CDR3: CASAGGEQYF; DNA: TGTGCCAGTGCGGGGGGCGAGCAGTACTTC
J: TRBJ2-6; D: -; V: TRBV6-5; size: -; CDR3: CASRPTSSGANVLTF; DNA: TGTGCCAGCAGACCCACAAGCTCTGGGGCCAACGTCCTGACTTTC
J: TRBJ2-2; D: TRBD1; V: TRBV14; size: -; CDR3: CASSQDWSGQGNGELFF; DNA: TGTGCCAGCAGCCAAGATTGGTCGGGACAGGGGAACGGGGAGCTGTTTTTT
J: TRBJ2-7; D: TRBD2; V: TRBV28; size: -; CDR3: CASSLLAGGIYEQYF; DNA: TGTGCCAGCAGTCTACTAGCGGGGGGGATATACGAGCAGTACTTC
J: TRBJ2-3; D: TRBD2; V: TRBV5-1; size: -; CDR3: CASSPGTTYLTDTQYF; DNA: TGCGCCAGCAGCCCCGGGACTACCTACCTCACAGATACGCAGTATTTT
J: TRBJ2-5; D: TRBD2; V: TRBV5-1; size: -; CDR3: CASSPLIAGGYQETQYF; DNA: TGCGCCAGCAGCCCATTAATAGCGGGAGGCTACCAAGAGACCCAGTACTTC
J: TRBJ2-3; D: TRBD2; V: TRBV9; size: -; CDR3: CASSVAPTSGVMSTDTQYF; DNA: TGTGCCAGCAGCGTAGCCCCGACTAGCGGGGTCATGAGCACAGATACGCAGTATTTT
J: TRBJ2-7; D: -; V: TRBV25-1; size: -; CDR3: CASSGRGTYEQYF; DNA: TGTGCCAGCAGTGGTAGGGGGACCTACGAGCAGTACTTC
J: TRBJ1-6; D: -; V: TRBV28; size: -; CDR3: CASSDRNSPLHF; DNA: TGTGCCAGCAGTGACAGAAATTCACCCCTCCACTTT
J: TRBJ1-2; D: TRBD1; V: TRBV7-9; size: -; CDR3: CASSPNRGYGYTF; DNA: TGTGCCAGCAGCCCCAACAGGGGATATGGCTACACCTTC
J: TRBJ2-7; D: -; V: TRBV4-1; size: few; CDR3: CASSLTTAYEQYF; DNA: TGCGCCAGCAGCCTAACTACCGCCTACGAGCAGTACTTC
J: TRBJ1-1; D: TRBD1; V: TRBV6-5; size: -; CDR3: CASSPDRVITEAFF; DNA: TGTGCCAGCAGTCCAGACAGGGTGATTACTGAAGCTTTCTTT
J: TRBJ1-2; D: -; V: TRBV28; size: -; CDR3: CASSSDYGYTF; DNA: TGTGCCAGCAGTTCCGACTATGGCTACACCTTC
J: TRBJ2-1; D: -; V: TRBV29-1; size: -; CDR3: CSVDFGPTNEQFF; DNA: TGCAGCGTTGATTTTGGGCCCACCAATGAGCAGTTCTTC